These 26 T cell receptor beta chains were all obtained from the same sample, sequenced in a study of Graves' ophthalmopathy and Graves' hyperthyroidism. RNA transcripts were the source from which TCR beta CDR3 regions were amplified. After a first-round RT-PCR with HTBI primers, a second-round multiplex PCR was run. TCRdb independently ran MiXCR on the multiplex PCR reads; one entry per CDR3 protein. The sample has under 350,000 distinct CDR3 sequences, 17% seen once; the top ten hold around 12%. The sequenced sample was peripheral blood. Receptor source: an adult man with Graves' ophthalmopathy.

This clonotype was counted ten times or more. The CDR3 nucleotides read TGTGCCTGGAGTGTGACCAGGGGGAATTCACCCCTCCACTTT. This sequence encodes CAWSVTRGNSPLHF. V and J are TRBV30 and TRBJ1-6; TRBD1 matches 7 bases. The CDR3 runs to 14 residues. V trimming: 0 bases; J trimming: 7 bases; junction bases outside the gene matches: 3. Germline V lookup: CDR1 GTSNPN, CDR2 SVGIG (reference sequence).

At least ten counts were recorded for this clonotype. The rearrangement uses TRBV12-3 or TRBV12-4 and TRBJ1-2; no clear D gene. The CDR3 spans 15 residues. V shed 3 bases and J shed 1 base, with 12 bases lying between them. CDR3 region: CASSFGRQVNYGYTF. The CDR3 DNA reads as TGTGCCAGCAGTTTCGGCAGGCAGGTTAACTATGGCTACACCTTC.

Many counts were recorded for this clonotype. This rearrangement joins TRBV2 to TRBJ2-3, with D unresolved. Trimming cost V 3 bases and J 2 bases, with 6 bases left between them. Germline V lookup: CDR1 SNHLY, CDR2 FYNNEI. This CDR3 has 13 residues. The CDR3 sequence is CASSEIHTDTQYF. CDR3 nucleotide sequence: TGTGCCAGCAGTGAGATCCACACAGATACGCAGTATTTT.

This clonotype was counted at least ten times. The chain has TRBV19 and TRBJ1-5; D perhaps matches TRBD1 (6 bases). The CDR3 is 17 amino acids. V shed 5 bases and J shed 2 bases, with 19 bases lying between them. Germline values: CDR1 LNHDA, CDR2 SQIVND (reference sequence). The CDR3 bases are TGTGCCAGTAGTTATATCGGCTCAGGGGCTGGCAATCAGCCCCAGCATTTT. Amino acids: CASSYIGSGAGNQPQHF.

This clonotype was recorded many times. This chain joins TRBV6-1 and TRBJ2-7; D perhaps matches TRBD1 (7 bases). Germline V gene sequence: CDR1 MNHNS, CDR2 SASEGT. This CDR3 has 13 amino acids. Deletions cut 9 bases from V and 3 bases from J, with 15 bases between. DNA for the CDR3: TGTGCCAGTGGAGGGAGACAGGGCTACGAGCAGTACTTC. It specifies CASGGRQGYEQYF.

This clonotype occurred many times. The genes are TRBV30 and TRBJ2-7; TRBD2 agrees at 15 bases. Germline V CDR1 and CDR2: GTSNPN, SVGIG (reference sequence). The V and J ends lost 1 base and 11 bases, in that order; junction bases with no gene match: 6. The CDR3 length is 14 residues. The CDR3 coding sequence is TGTGCCTGGAGTGCCGGGACTAGCGGGGGGACGGAGTACTTC. Protein product: CAWSAGTSGGTEYF.

This clonotype was seen more than once but under ten times. The chain links TRBV6-1 to TRBJ2-5; TRBD1 agrees at 9 bases. The CDR3 sequence is 15 residues long. The ends lost 6 bases at V and 4 bases at J; junction bases unmatched: 9. Germline lookup yields CDR1 MNHNS and CDR2 SASEGT. CDR3 protein: CASSRDTGGSETQYF. DNA of the CDR3: TGTGCCAGCAGCCGTGATACAGGGGGCTCAGAGACCCAGTACTTC.

This clonotype was seen repeatedly, ten times or more. The chain is built from TRBV20-1 and TRBJ1-2, with a possible D match to TRBD1 (5 bases). This CDR3 is built from 14 residues. The germline V and J ends were trimmed by 1 base and 8 bases, with 17 bases remaining between them. Germline V lookup: CDR1 DFQATT, CDR2 SNEGSKA (reference sequence). DNA for the CDR3: TGCAGTGCTAGAGCCCCTGCCTCAGGGTCGGGCTACACCTTC. This encodes CSARAPASGSGYTF.

This clonotype appeared many times. J is TRBJ2-7 and V is TRBV30; 8 positions agree with TRBD1. This CDR3 spans 17 amino acids. Losses at the gene ends were 4 bases for V and 0 bases for J; bases not matched to a gene: 14. CDR1 and CDR2 from the germline V gene are GTSNPN and SVGIG (reference sequence). CDR3 sequence reads: CAWNPGWTGSTSYEQYF. Here the CDR3 DNA reads TGTGCCTGGAACCCCGGGTGGACAGGGAGCACCTCCTACGAGCAGTACTTC.

This clonotype was counted ten times or more. The rearrangement uses TRBV12-3 or TRBV12-4 and TRBJ2-7; the D gene is possibly TRBD1 (5 bases). CDR3 length equals 16 residues. V lost 5 bases to trimming and J lost 0 bases, with 17 bases between them. CDR3 sequence: CASSGYSDIGSYEQYF. CDR3 DNA sequence: TGTGCCAGCAGTGGTTATTCGGACATTGGCTCCTACGAGCAGTACTTC.

This rearrangement joins TRBV20-1 to TRBJ1-2; 10 bases map to TRBD1. CDR3 length: 15 residues. The junction had 9 bases not matched to a gene; V was cut back by 0 bases and J by 8 bases. Germline V gene sequence: CDR1 DFQATT, CDR2 SNEGSKA (reference sequence). DNA for the CDR3: TGCAGTGCTAGAGATGCCCGACAGGGGGCCTGGGGCTACACCTTC. Its protein product is CSARDARQGAWGYTF.

This clonotype occurred many times. The chain employs TRBV12-3 or TRBV12-4 and TRBJ2-5; TRBD2 might be the D (6 bases). The CDR3 sequence is 14 residues long. V shed 3 bases and J shed 2 bases, with 10 bases lying between them. The CDR3 region is CASSLGGPQETQYF. The CDR3 region has the DNA TGTGCCAGCAGTTTGGGGGGACCACAAGAGACCCAGTACTTC.

This clonotype was seen at least ten times. The chain couples TRBV30 to TRBJ1-3, with no clear D. The CDR3 is made up of 15 amino acids. CDR1 and CDR2 (germline): GTSNPN, SVGIG (reference sequence). Trimming took 3 bases from V and 0 from J, leaving 12 bases between them. The chain's CDR3 is CAWSLQPSSGNTIYF. CDR3 bases: TGTGCCTGGAGCCTCCAGCCAAGCTCTGGAAACACCATATATTTT.

This clonotype has a count of ten or more. This chain links TRBV15 with TRBJ1-2; D unresolved. CDR1 is LNHNV, CDR2 YYDKDF, per germline (reference sequence). The CDR3 sequence is 13 residues long. V dropped 5 bases and J dropped 4 bases, with 11 bases sitting between them. CDR3 protein: CATSPVGSYGYTF. CDR3 sequence (DNA): TGTGCCACCAGCCCCGTCGGTAGCTATGGCTACACCTTC.

This clonotype was seen repeatedly, ten times or more. This chain links TRBV29-1 with TRBJ1-1; D perhaps matches TRBD1 (6 bases). Trimming removed 7 bases from V and 8 bases from J, with 11 bases in between. The CDR3 runs 10 residues. CDR1 is SQVTM, CDR2 ANQGSEA, per germline. The chain's CDR3 is CSAFGTEAFF. The DNA for the CDR3 is TGCAGCGCTTTCGGGACAGAAGCTTTCTTT.

This clonotype was recorded at least ten times. V usage is TRBV14 and J usage is TRBJ2-2; D uncertain. Per germline, CDR1 SGHDN and CDR2 FVKESK. This CDR3 region has 13 residues. V dropped 1 base and J dropped 1 base, with 1 base sitting between them. The CDR3 bases are TGTGCCAGCAGCCAAGTGAACACCGGGGAGCTGTTTTTT. This translates into CASSQVNTGELFF.

This clonotype was observed many times. The CDR3: CASSEVPEIFYEQYF. Written as DNA, the CDR3 is TGTGCCAGCAGTGAAGTCCCAGAAATTTTCTACGAGCAGTACTTC. The J gene is TRBJ2-7, the V gene TRBV6-1; D call uncertain. V was trimmed by 1 base and J by 3 bases, leaving 13 bases between them. CDR1 MNHNS and CDR2 SASEGT come from the germline V gene. The CDR3 covers 15 residues.

This clonotype was observed many times. The chain uses TRBV27 and TRBJ2-7, with D uncertain. The V end lost 0 bases, the J end lost 3 bases, and 15 bases lay between the germline ends. Looked up from germline, CDR1 is MNHEY and CDR2 is SMNVEV (reference sequence). The CDR3 runs 16 residues. CDR3 DNA: TGTGCCAGCAGTTTATCGCCGGCTTTTGACTTCTACGAGCAGTACTTC. Its protein is CASSLSPAFDFYEQYF.

This clonotype was picked up many times. This CDR3 is CASSSTSGGAGELFF. The CDR3 coding sequence is TGTGCCAGCAGCTCCACCTCGGGAGGCGCCGGGGAGCTGTTTTTT. The gene calls are TRBV11-3 and TRBJ2-2, with 7 bases aligning to TRBD2. V was pared by 4 bases and J by 6 bases, with 8 bases of the junction left unmatched. Germline-derived CDR1 and CDR2 are SGHNT and YENEEA. CDR3 size: 15 residues. Drawing the rest from reference TRBV11-3 and TRBJ2-2, the complete variable domain is EAGVVQSPRYKIIEKKQPVAFWCNPISGHNTLYWYLQNLGQGPELLIRYENEEAVDDSQLPKDRFSAERLKGVDSTLKIQPAELGDSAVYLCASSSTSGGAGELFFGEGSRLTVL.

In regard to this clonotype: No conserved phenylalanine or tryptophan ends this CDR3, so it is likely a read error. Because the CDR3's place on the DNA is in doubt, the DNA is left out and the CDR3 is given as listed by TCRdb. The chain joins TRBV6-2 or TRBV6-3 to TRBJ1-5. The germline V gene encodes CDR1 MNHEY and CDR2 SVGEGT. The CDR3 length equals 11 residues, ends included. CDR3 sequence reads: CASSDGQPQHL.

This clonotype was counted ten times or more. The chain uses TRBV30 and TRBJ1-3, with 9 bases matching TRBD1. The V segment lost 8 bases and the J segment 1 base; nucleotides outside the gene matches: 6. The germline V gene encodes CDR1 GTSNPN and CDR2 SVGIG (reference sequence). This CDR3 comprises 14 residues. The CDR3 spells CAIGQGRSGNTIYF. Written as DNA, the CDR3 is TGTGCCATCGGACAGGGGAGGTCTGGAAACACCATATATTTT.

This clonotype occurred many times. The chain uses TRBV18 and TRBJ2-5; no reliable D call. This CDR3 has 12 amino acids. CDR1 is KGHSH and CDR2 is LQKENI in the germline V gene. With 6 bases removed from V and 7 bases from J, the gap between germline ends came to 12 bases. The CDR3 sequence: CASSSPSSTQYF. CDR3 nucleotides: TGTGCCAGCTCTTCCCCCTCGTCGACCCAGTACTTC.

This clonotype was seen repeatedly, ten times or more. The chain couples TRBV28 to TRBJ1-6, with a tentative D call TRBD1 (6 bases). Germline V CDR1 and CDR2: MDHEN, SYDVKM. This CDR3 has 17 residues. V shed 2 bases and J shed 7 bases, with 18 bases lying between them. Written as DNA, the CDR3 is TGTGCCAGCAGTTTAATATTATCGGGGGCAGGGAATTCACCCCTCCACTTT. Translation: CASSLILSGAGNSPLHF.

This clonotype was counted many times. The chain couples TRBV6-1 to TRBJ1-1; D not resolved. The germline V and J ends were trimmed by 6 bases and 5 bases, with 7 bases remaining between them. This CDR3 is 11 amino acids long. CDR1 is MNHNS, CDR2 SASEGT, per germline. The CDR3 nucleotides read TGTGCCAGCAGCCAGTGGACTGAAGCTTTCTTT. Protein: CASSQWTEAFF.

J is TRBJ2-2 and V is TRBV6-5; the match to TRBD2 covers 10 bases. Germline V gene data show CDR1 as MNHEY and CDR2 as SVGAGI. V lost 2 bases and J lost 6; bases outside the gene matches: 3. CDR3 length: 15 residues. The CDR3: CASSYASGSAGELFF. The CDR3 region has the DNA TGTGCCAGCAGTTACGCTAGCGGGAGTGCCGGGGAGCTGTTTTTT.

The rearrangement links TRBV28 to TRBJ2-7; TRBD1 matches 7 bases. The germline gives CDR1 MDHEN, CDR2 SYDVKM. The CDR3 sequence is 11 residues long. V lost 10 bases to trimming and J lost 4 bases; unmatched junction nucleotides: 4. The CDR3 here is CATTGLYEQYF. The CDR3 DNA sequence: TGTGCCACGACAGGGTTGTACGAGCAGTACTTC.